A selection of T cell receptor beta chains follows, all from one sample in a study of a mutant IDH1 vaccine in newly diagnosed glioma. Their recognized antigens are unknown. The assay was immunoSEQ multiplex PCR, and TCRdb's table has in-frame clones only and misses some. This table holds roughly 11,000 clones, around 86% found once. The source was PBMCs, collected from a glioma patient whose treatment included an IDH1 peptide vaccine. The source is a woman between 40 and 50 years old with glioma. Some clones in this sample may be carry-over from other donors' samples. CDR3s include the opening cysteine and the closing phenylalanine or tryptophan. The D gene is left open where the match is weak. Clone size, where shown, is once, few, many, or a class for clones that have expanded.

CASRSTGGTEAFF	TGTGCCAGCAGGTCTACAGGTGGCACTGAAGCTTTCTTT	.	.	TRBV25-1	TRBJ1-1
CASSPDSFVSNQPQHF	TGTGCCAGCAGCCCGGACAGCTTTGTTAGCAATCAGCCCCAGCATTTT	.	.	TRBV28	TRBJ1-5
CASSPRQASRDTQYF	TGTGCCAGCAGTCCCCGACAGGCCTCCAGGGATACGCAGTATTTT	.	.	TRBV27	TRBJ2-3
CASSLDQARSRAQYF	TGTGCCAGCAGCTTAGATCAGGCGCGGTCCAGGGCCCAGTACTTC	.	.	TRBV11-2	TRBJ2-5
CASSLPGQGYYGYTF	TGTGCCAGCAGCTTACCAGGACAGGGATACTATGGCTACACCTTC	TRBD1	.	TRBV7-2	TRBJ1-2
CASSLSGGAGREQYF	TGCGCCAGCAGCTTGAGCGGGGGGGCCGGTCGCGAGCAGTACTTC	TRBD2	.	TRBV5-1	TRBJ2-7
CASSLGGYGYTF	TGTGCCAGCAGCTTAGGAGGGTATGGCTACACCTTC	.	.	TRBV7-8	TRBJ1-2
CASSLRQDPPVDEQFF	TGTGCCAGCAGTTTACGACAGGACCCGCCTGTGGATGAGCAGTTCTTC	.	.	TRBV27	TRBJ2-1
CASSLIRGFGTEAFF	TGTGCCAGCAGTTTAATCCGCGGTTTTGGCACTGAAGCTTTCTTT	.	.	TRBV27	TRBJ1-1
CASRLPGGPRTGELFF	TGTGCCAGTAGACTACCTGGGGGCCCGCGGACCGGGGAGCTGTTTTTT	.	.	TRBV19	TRBJ2-2
CATSRASGRGFSGANVLTF	TGTGCCACCAGCAGAGCATCGGGGCGAGGGTTCTCTGGGGCCAACGTCCTGACTTTC	.	.	TRBV15	TRBJ2-6
CASSLAPGTGGTEAFF	TGTGCCAGCAGCTTAGCGCCCGGGACAGGGGGCACTGAAGCTTTCTTT	TRBD1	few	TRBV11-1	TRBJ1-1
CASSLRTDVF	TGTGCCAGCAGTTTGAGGACAGATGTTTTT	.	.	TRBV6-5	TRBJ1-4
CASSLTLNTEAFF	TGTGCCAGCAGTTTAACCCTGAACACTGAAGCTTTCTTT	.	once	TRBV27	TRBJ1-1
CASSKVAGEGMNTEAFF	TGTGCCAGCAGCAAAGTAGCAGGGGAAGGCATGAACACTGAAGCTTTCTTT	.	.	TRBV7-3	TRBJ1-1
CASSQEQGAVNNEQFF	TGCGCCAGCAGCCAAGAGCAGGGGGCCGTGAACAATGAGCAGTTCTTC	TRBD1	.	TRBV4-1	TRBJ2-1
CASSPTGVRGQPQHF	TGTGCCAGCAGCCCGACAGGGGTACGTGGGCAGCCCCAGCATTTT	TRBD1	.	TRBV6-5	TRBJ1-5
CASSSRDRGNIQPQHF	TGTGCCAGCAGCTCACGGGACAGGGGTAATATTCAGCCCCAGCATTTT	.	.	TRBV21-1	TRBJ1-5
CASSRPRGGISGEAFF	TGCGCCAGCAGCCGCCCCCGCGGGGGAATCTCTGGGGAAGCTTTCTTT	.	.	TRBV4-1	TRBJ1-1
CASSPWLKTSNYGYTF	TGCGCCAGCAGTCCATGGCTAAAGACCTCTAACTATGGCTACACCTTC	.	.	TRBV5-1	TRBJ1-2
CATPKGGRALSGELFF	TGTGCCACCCCGAAGGGCGGGAGGGCCTTGTCCGGGGAGCTGTTTTTT	TRBD2	once	TRBV7-2	TRBJ2-2
CASSTRQTPPNEQYF	TGTGCCAGCAGTACTCGACAGACCCCCCCCAACGAGCAGTACTTC	.	.	TRBV28	TRBJ2-7
CASSLGSLLGEKLFF	TGTGCCAGCAGCTTAGGCAGCCTTCTCGGCGAAAAACTGTTTTTT	.	.	TRBV7-9	TRBJ1-4
CASSPEWETQYF	TGTGCCAGCTCACCAGAATGGGAGACCCAGTACTTC	.	.	TRBV18	TRBJ2-5
CASRLDGRRDEQFF	TGTGCCAGCAGATTGGACGGGCGAAGGGATGAGCAGTTCTTC	.	.	TRBV2	TRBJ2-1
CASSADSYYGYTF	TGTGCCAGCAGTGCCGACAGTTACTATGGCTACACCTTC	.	once	TRBV2	TRBJ1-2
CASSLEFGASGNTGELFF	TGCGCCAGCAGCTTGGAGTTTGGGGCTAGCGGGAACACCGGGGAGCTGTTTTTT	TRBD2	.	TRBV5-1	TRBJ2-2
CASSEPGEQYF	TGTGCCAGCAGCGAACCGGGAGAGCAGTACTTC	.	few	TRBV7-9	TRBJ2-7
CASSSTELRNTIYF	TGTGCCAGCAGCTCGACAGAACTTCGAAACACCATATATTTT	.	.	TRBV2	TRBJ1-3
CATREGRSEAFF	TGTGCCACCAGAGAGGGGAGGTCTGAAGCTTTCTTT	.	.	TRBV15	TRBJ1-1
CASSSQGANTGELFF	TGCGCCAGCAGCTCACAGGGGGCGAACACCGGGGAGCTGTTTTTT	TRBD1	.	TRBV10-1	TRBJ2-2
CARAWSYRDYGYTF	TGTGCCCGAGCTTGGTCGTACCGGGACTATGGCTACACCTTC	.	.	TRBV6-4	TRBJ1-2
CASSLAKGQGFTNGYTF	TGTGCCAGCAGCTTAGCGAAGGGACAGGGATTTACGAATGGCTACACCTTC	TRBD1	.	TRBV7-9	TRBJ1-2
CASSWPQGDQPQHF	TGTGCCAGCAGCTGGCCGCAGGGGGATCAGCCCCAGCATTTT	TRBD1	once	TRBV5-7	TRBJ1-5
CASRGQGPYNSPLHF	TGTGCCAGCAGGGGACAGGGCCCCTATAATTCACCCCTCCACTTT	TRBD1	.	TRBV6-1	TRBJ1-6
CASSGLRAYGYTF	TGTGCCAGCAGTGGATTGAGAGCCTATGGCTACACCTTC	.	.	TRBV2	TRBJ1-2
CAWSFRTYQGGYTF	TGTGCCTGGAGTTTTCGGACGTATCAGGGGGGCTACACCTTC	.	.	TRBV30	TRBJ1-2
CATSIRQGANTEAFF	TGTGCCACCAGCATTCGACAGGGGGCGAACACTGAAGCTTTCTTT	TRBD1	few	TRBV15	TRBJ1-1
CASSPQWLSGYRSYNEQFF	TGTGCCAGCTCACCTCAATGGCTCTCCGGCTACCGCTCCTACAATGAGCAGTTCTTC	.	once	TRBV18	TRBJ2-1
CASSQGTEAFF	TGCGCCAGTTCACAGGGGACTGAAGCTTTCTTT	TRBD1	.	TRBV10-2	TRBJ1-1
CASSATGTPSGANVLTF	TGCGCCAGCAGCGCCACCGGGACACCCTCTGGGGCCAACGTCCTGACTTTC	.	.	TRBV5-1	TRBJ2-6
CASSKGADRGDQPQHF	TGTGCCAGTAGTAAAGGCGCGGACAGAGGAGATCAGCCCCAGCATTTT	.	few	TRBV19	TRBJ1-5
CASSTSGSSYNEQFF	TGCGCCAGCAGTACTAGCGGGAGCTCCTACAATGAGCAGTTCTTC	TRBD2	few	TRBV10-1	TRBJ2-1
CASSQTSGRVYNEQFF	TGTGCCAGCAGCCAGACTAGCGGGAGAGTCTACAATGAGCAGTTCTTC	TRBD2	.	TRBV5-8	TRBJ2-1
CASLPRRGEDTEAFF	TGTGCCAGCCTCCCCCGGAGGGGCGAGGACACTGAAGCTTTCTTT	.	.	TRBV6-5	TRBJ1-1
CASSRPGYTEAFF	TGTGCCAGCAGTCGTCCCGGGTACACTGAAGCTTTCTTT	.	once	TRBV5-6	TRBJ1-1
CASRGSTGRTEAFF	TGTGCCAGCAGGGGATCGACAGGGCGGACTGAAGCTTTCTTT	TRBD1	.	TRBV27	TRBJ1-1
CAWGQGPYEQYF	TGTGCCTGGGGGCAGGGACCCTACGAGCAGTACTTC	.	.	TRBV30	TRBJ2-7
CTSSQGDTRGQPQHF	TGCACCAGCAGCCAAGGGGACACGAGGGGTCAGCCCCAGCATTTT	.	.	TRBV1	TRBJ1-5
CASSYQSNVRVYYGYTF	TGTGCCAGCAGCTACCAAAGCAACGTCAGGGTTTATTATGGCTACACCTTC	.	.	TRBV28	TRBJ1-2
CASSYIAGGYNEQFF	TGTGCCAGCAGCTACATAGCGGGGGGCTACAATGAGCAGTTCTTC	TRBD2	.	TRBV9	TRBJ2-1
CASSSRLKGSGYTF	TGTGCCAGCAGCAGCCGCCTGAAGGGGAGCGGCTACACCTTC	.	.	TRBV13	TRBJ1-2
CASSHRPTGGYEQYF	TGCGCCAGCAGCCATCGGCCGACAGGGGGCTACGAGCAGTACTTC	TRBD1	.	TRBV4-1	TRBJ2-7